This entry lists 2 T cell receptor beta chains sequenced from one sample in a study of shared clonotypes between healthy human individuals. Using immunoSEQ multiplex PCR, the repertoire was profiled, and TCRdb retains in-frame clones only, with some absent. The data contain 2,500,000 or so clones, 85% to 95% of them singletons. The sample consisted of naive CD4+ T cells from PBMCs. Subset denoted: CD45RA+ positively selected. These TCRs come from a man between 18 and 29 years old in good health. Some clones in this sample may be carry-over from other donors' samples.

The chain uses TRBV4-1 and TRBJ1-4; D not resolved. The CDR3 has 15 amino acids. V was trimmed by 4 bases and J by 0 bases, leaving 9 bases between them. The V gene's germline CDR1 is MGHRA and CDR2 YSYEKL. The CDR3 DNA reads TGCGCCAGCAGCCTTCAAGGGACAACTAATGAAAAACTGTTTTTT. Its protein is CASSLQGTTNEKLFF.

The V call is TRBV5-5, the J call TRBJ1-1; D not certain. The CDR3 extends over 15 amino acids. Germline CDR1 reads SGHKS; CDR2 reads YYEKEE (reference sequence). Trimming pared 1 base from V and 6 bases from J, leaving 16 bases between. The CDR3 loop reads CASSLLTAVFAEAFF. The CDR3 DNA reads as TGTGCCAGCAGCTTGCTGACGGCGGTTTTCGCTGAAGCTTTCTTT. Together with reference TRBV5-5 and TRBJ1-1, the CDR3 gives the full variable domain: DAGVTQSPTHLIKTRGQQVTLRCSPISGHKSVSWYQQVLGQGPQFIFQYYEKEERGRGNFPDRFSARQFPNYSSELNVNALLLGDSALYLCASSLLTAVFAEAFFGQGTRLTVV.